The sequence of this T cell receptor beta chain was determined in a study of blood T cells in healthy people across ages. Turning to the study itself: Per every two T cells, about one barcoded beta molecule was captured by template switching. Findings and caveats of the study: Changes seen in expanded clonotypes were possibly confounded by donor CMV status left unknown.

V gave up 0 bases and J gave up 11 bases, with 16 bases separating them. In germline, CDR1 is LGHDT, CDR2 YNNKEL (reference sequence). There are 14 residues in the CDR3. It was with a sample-barcoded 5' primer and a J-beta primer mix that a second PCR of roughly 7 to 12 cycles was run. TCRdb independently ran MiXCR on the 5' RACE reads; one entry per CDR3 protein. The sample consists of around 1.1 million distinct CDR3 sequences, more than 30% of them appearing once. As for this clonotype: Antigen unknown.

The specimen sequenced was blood. The clonotype originates from a man between 18 and 29 years old in good health. This rearrangement joins TRBV3-1 to TRBJ2-5, with D possibly being TRBD2 (6 bases). The CDR3 is CASSQDPGEDEQYF. The CDR3 region has the DNA TGTGCCAGCAGCCAAGACCCGGGGGAGGATGAGCAGTACTTC.